Below, one T cell receptor (beta chain) is given with its context. Its matching antigen is unknown. The repertoire was sequenced with immunoSEQ multiplex PCR; TCRdb's copy has only in-frame clones and lacks some. The repertoire holds around 190,000 clones, with 80% to 85% as singletons. The entry originates in a study of cytomegalovirus exposure and HLA in healthy donors. Study as a whole: The 100 to 150 validation repertoires matched the 666 first-cohort repertoires in platform, a later analysis reported. Study observations and caveats: Reportedly, cytomegalovirus status was diagnosed with high sensitivity and specificity. Among TCR beta chains, those listed as cytomegalovirus-associated numbered over 150. It was found in a later analysis that first-cohort TCR clusters tended to co-occur in the 100 to 150 validation repertoires.

The CDR3 extends over 17 amino acids. The V segment lost 2 bases and the J segment 4 bases; nucleotides outside the gene matches: 7. Germline assignment: CDR1 MDHEN and CDR2 SYDVKM. The chain joins TRBV28 to TRBJ2-2; 10 bases match TRBD2. Sequences were obtained from PBMCs. The clonotype originates from a woman in her thirties in good health and CMV-seronegative. The CDR3 reads CASSLIVAGGRTGELFF. The CDR3 coding sequence is TGTGCCAGCAGTTTAATCGTAGCGGGGGGCCGCACCGGGGAGCTGTTTTTT.